These T cell receptor beta chains were read from a single sample in a study of blood T cell repertoires in COVID-19. Some clones are missing from TCRdb's copy, which holds only in-frame ones; the method was immunoSEQ multiplex PCR. The sample has about 74,000 clones; around 88% are singletons. Sequencing was performed on peripheral blood. These receptor sequences come from a woman of 80 years or more with active or convalescent COVID-19. Each CDR3 is given with its conserved first and last residue. D genes are given only for firm matches. Clone size is shown for a subset of rows, as once, few, many or a class of expanded clone.

>NA|NA|TRBV5-1|TRBJ2-7
CASSPGVGAEQYF
TGCGCCAGCAGCCCGGGAGTCGGGGCCGAGCAGTACTTC
>NA|NA|TRBV10-1|TRBJ1-4
CASSEFIRAEEKLFF
TGCGCCAGCAGTGAGTTTATTCGCGCGGAGGAAAAACTGTTTTTT
>NA|NA|TRBV11-2|TRBJ2-7
CASSLAGPRYEQYF
TGTGCCAGCAGCTTAGCAGGGCCCCGCTACGAGCAGTACTTC
>NA|NA|TRBV5-6|TRBJ2-1
CASSLYNEQFF
TGTGCCAGCAGCCTTTACAATGAGCAGTTCTTC
>once|TRBD2|TRBV7-2|TRBJ2-6
CASSLATLAGVGSGANVLTF
TGTGCCAGCAGCTTAGCGACTTTAGCGGGAGTAGGGTCTGGGGCCAACGTCCTGACTTTC
>NA|NA|TRBV12-3/TRBV12-4|TRBJ1-4
CASRGRAREKLFF
TGTGCCAGCAGAGGGAGGGCCAGGGAAAAACTGTTTTTT
>NA|NA|TRBV18|TRBJ2-3
CASSPPPSRAGADTQYF
TGTGCCAGCTCACCACCCCCTAGCAGGGCAGGGGCAGATACGCAGTATTTT
>NA|TRBD1|TRBV2|TRBJ1-2
CASSSTTGRYGYTF
TGTGCCAGCAGCTCTACGACAGGGAGGTATGGCTACACCTTC
>NA|NA|TRBV9|TRBJ2-7
CASSVRDNSYEQYF
TGTGCCAGCAGCGTCCGGGACAACTCCTACGAGCAGTACTTC
>NA|TRBD1|TRBV19|TRBJ2-2
CASSNRGLLSGELFF
TGTGCCAGTTCCAACAGGGGCCTACTATCCGGGGAGCTGTTTTTT
>NA|TRBD1|TRBV6-2/TRBV6-3|TRBJ1-5
CASSHTGTGIYSNQPQHF
TGTGCCAGCAGCCACACCGGGACAGGGATTTATAGCAATCAGCCCCAGCATTTT
>NA|TRBD1|TRBV25-1|TRBJ1-1
CASSEYLGTGVMNTEAFF
TGTGCCAGCAGTGAATATTTAGGGACAGGTGTCATGAACACTGAAGCTTTCTTT
>once|NA|TRBV19|TRBJ1-2
CASQGNYGYTF
TGTGCCAGTCAGGGAAACTATGGCTACACCTTC
>NA|TRBD1|TRBV2|TRBJ2-2
CASRPRGPQTWELFF
TGTGCCAGCAGGCCCAGGGGGCCCCAAACTTGGGAGCTGTTTTTT
>once|TRBD1|TRBV6-2/TRBV6-3|TRBJ2-1
CASSTGTEIYNEQFF
TGTGCCAGCAGTACAGGGACAGAGATCTACAATGAGCAGTTCTTC
>NA|TRBD1|TRBV4-2|TRBJ2-2
CASSQGTGGRTGELFF
TGTGCCAGCAGCCAGGGGACAGGGGGCCGGACCGGGGAGCTGTTTTTT
>NA|TRBD1|TRBV27|TRBJ1-2
CASSRDRETYGYTF
TGTGCCAGCAGCCGGGACAGGGAGACCTATGGCTACACCTTC
>NA|TRBD2|TRBV15|TRBJ2-1
CATSRAGTSINDEQFF
TGTGCCACCAGCAGAGCCGGGACTAGCATCAACGATGAGCAGTTCTTC
>NA|TRBD1|TRBV7-9|TRBJ1-6
CASSAQPGQNSPLHF
TGTGCCAGCAGCGCCCAGCCGGGACAGAATTCACCCCTCCACTTT
>NA|TRBD2|TRBV11-3|TRBJ2-5
CASSFLAGEGTQYF
TGTGCCAGCAGCTTTTTAGCGGGAGAGGGGACCCAGTACTTC
>NA|TRBD2|TRBV23-1|TRBJ2-1
CASSQHKREGPKGSYNEQFF
TGCGCCAGCAGTCAACATAAGCGGGAGGGCCCAAAGGGCTCCTACAATGAGCAGTTCTTC
>NA|NA|TRBV18|TRBJ1-1
CASSPQGGTEAFF
TGTGCCAGCTCACCACAGGGGGGGACTGAAGCTTTCTTT
>NA|NA|TRBV5-1|TRBJ1-5
CASSVDYYSNQPQHF
TGCGCCAGCAGCGTTGACTACTATAGCAATCAGCCCCAGCATTTT
>NA|NA|TRBV5-1|TRBJ2-2
CASGTGYTGELFF
TGCGCCAGCGGAACAGGGTACACCGGGGAGCTGTTTTTT
>NA|NA|TRBV15|TRBJ1-3
CATSRVGTYSGNTIYF
TGTGCCACCAGCAGAGTGGGCACTTACTCTGGAAACACCATATATTTT
>NA|NA|TRBV20-1|TRBJ2-1
CSVSGRTYNEQFF
TGCAGTGTTAGTGGCAGAACCTACAATGAGCAGTTCTTC
>NA|NA|TRBV7-8|TRBJ1-4
CASSLVGGTTNEKLFF
TGTGCCAGCAGCTTAGTTGGGGGGACCACTAATGAAAAACTGTTTTTT
>NA|TRBD1|TRBV15|TRBJ2-7
CATSRGITGQGYEQYF
TGTGCCACCAGCAGAGGTATAACGGGACAGGGTTACGAGCAGTACTTC
>NA|NA|TRBV2|TRBJ2-1
CASRDQGSYNEQFF
TGTGCCAGCAGGGACCAGGGATCCTACAATGAGCAGTTCTTC
>NA|NA|TRBV11-2|TRBJ2-1
CASSPSGPSSYNEQFF
TGTGCCAGCAGCCCGAGCGGACCCAGCTCCTACAATGAGCAGTTCTTC
>few|TRBD2|TRBV19|TRBJ2-5
CASSFSSGGGAGTQYF
TGTGCCAGTAGTTTCTCTAGCGGGGGGGGAGCTGGGACCCAGTACTTC
>NA|TRBD1|TRBV6-2/TRBV6-3|TRBJ1-2
CASSRDPGQYYGYTF
TGTGCCAGCAGTCGGGATCCGGGACAGTACTATGGCTACACCTTC
>NA|TRBD2|TRBV11-2|TRBJ2-7
CASSTLSGGPYEQYF
TGTGCCAGCAGCACACTTAGCGGGGGACCCTACGAGCAGTACTTC
>NA|NA|TRBV4-3|TRBJ2-1
CASSQEAGNSYNEQFF
TGCGCCAGCAGCCAAGAAGCCGGGAACTCCTACAATGAGCAGTTCTTC
>NA|NA|TRBV12-3/TRBV12-4|TRBJ2-2
CASSVTRTGELFF
TGTGCCAGCAGTGTTACCAGGACCGGGGAGCTGTTTTTT
>NA|NA|TRBV20-1|TRBJ2-5
CSASSGAPRETQYF
TGCAGTGCTAGTTCAGGGGCCCCCAGGGAGACCCAGTACTTC
>NA|TRBD1|TRBV7-2|TRBJ2-7
CASSSRTGTYEQYF
TGTGCCAGCAGCTCTCGGACAGGGACCTACGAGCAGTACTTC
>NA|TRBD1|TRBV5-1|TRBJ1-6
CASSLMDGQGDSPLHF
TGCGCCAGCAGCCTGATGGACGGACAGGGTGATTCACCCCTCCACTTT
>NA|TRBD1|TRBV27|TRBJ1-5
CASSLNRGGNQPQHF
TGTGCCAGCAGTTTAAACAGGGGAGGCAATCAGCCCCAGCATTTT
>once|TRBD2|TRBV9|TRBJ2-3
CASSWTSGTDTQYF
TGTGCCAGCAGCTGGACTAGCGGGACAGATACGCAGTATTTT
>NA|TRBD1|TRBV18|TRBJ1-2
CASSQGANYGYTF
TGTGCCAGCTCCCAGGGGGCTAACTATGGCTACACCTTC
>NA|NA|TRBV6-5|TRBJ2-3
CASTRGPFSTDTQYF
TGTGCCAGCACCCGAGGTCCTTTTAGCACAGATACGCAGTATTTT
>NA|NA|TRBV7-8|TRBJ2-2
CASSRGYGGKTGELFF
TGTGCCAGCAGCCGAGGGTACGGGGGAAAAACCGGGGAGCTGTTTTTT
>NA|TRBD1|TRBV5-4|TRBJ2-5
CASSLVGQQETQYF
TGTGCCAGCAGCTTGGTGGGACAGCAAGAGACCCAGTACTTC
>NA|NA|TRBV19|TRBJ2-3
CASSITGGKDTQYF
TGTGCCAGTAGTATTACGGGGGGCAAGGATACGCAGTATTTT
>NA|NA|TRBV5-6|TRBJ2-7
CASSLFSLPGPYEQYF
TGTGCCAGCAGCTTGTTCTCCTTGCCAGGGCCCTACGAGCAGTACTTC
>NA|TRBD2|TRBV18|TRBJ2-1
CASSPPGGGGRDNEQFF
TGTGCCAGCTCACCACCCGGCGGCGGCGGGAGAGACAATGAGCAGTTCTTC
>once|NA|TRBV6-6|TRBJ2-5
CASSYSRGPQETQYF
TGTGCCAGCAGTTACTCGAGAGGTCCGCAAGAGACCCAGTACTTC
>NA|NA|TRBV12-3/TRBV12-4|TRBJ1-1
CASSSQVRAEAFF
TGTGCCAGCAGTTCCCAGGTTCGTGCCGAAGCTTTCTTT
>NA|TRBD1|TRBV5-1|TRBJ2-6
CASSGTVSGANVLTF
TGCGCCAGCAGCGGGACAGTCTCTGGGGCCAACGTCCTGACTTTC
>NA|NA|TRBV18|TRBJ2-7
CASSPAGPYEQYF
TGTGCCAGCTCACCGGCGGGACCCTACGAGCAGTACTTC
>NA|TRBD2|TRBV5-4|TRBJ2-7
CASSPGLAGGSYEQYF
TGTGCCAGCAGCCCGGGACTAGCGGGGGGCTCCTACGAGCAGTACTTC
>once|NA|TRBV5-6|TRBJ1-6
CASSLGSYDSPLHF
TGTGCCAGCAGCTTGGGGAGCTATGATTCACCCCTCCACTTT
>NA|NA|TRBV3-1/TRBV3-2|TRBJ2-2
CASSYRTAAVELFF
TGTGCCAGCAGCTACCGGACAGCGGCGGTGGAGCTGTTTTTT
>NA|NA|TRBV5-1|TRBJ2-6
CASSLRGSGGANVLTF
TGCGCCAGCAGCCTGCGCGGGTCGGGCGGGGCCAACGTCCTGACTTTC
>NA|TRBD1|TRBV10-3|TRBJ2-3
CAHAPDRGGTDTQYF
TGTGCCCACGCCCCGGACAGGGGTGGCACAGATACGCAGTATTTT
>NA|TRBD2|TRBV19|TRBJ2-3
CASSIELAGALGDTQYF
TGTGCCAGTAGTATAGAATTAGCGGGGGCCCTAGGAGATACGCAGTATTTT
>NA|NA|TRBV4-1|TRBJ1-2
CASSQGGEGYGYTF
TGCGCCAGCAGCCAAGGTGGGGAGGGCTATGGCTACACCTTC
>NA|TRBD1|TRBV11-3|TRBJ2-3
CASSPRQGATDTQYF
TGTGCCAGCAGCCCCAGACAGGGCGCCACAGATACGCAGTATTTT